The 29 T cell receptor beta chains below were found in one sample sequenced in a study of cytomegalovirus exposure and HLA in healthy donors. Primers: 60 Vbeta forward and 13 Jbeta reverse. Profiling relied on immunoSEQ multiplex PCR, and the TCRdb table lists in-frame clones only, not all of them. The profile shows 250,000 to 350,000 clones, 80% to 90% of them singletons. Sequencing used PBMCs. These receptors were obtained from a man aged 40-49 years in good health and CMV-seropositive.

The genes are TRBV6-5 and TRBJ1-1, with TRBD1 identical over 8 bases. Germline CDR1 and CDR2: MNHEY and SVGAGI. V shed 6 bases and J 7 bases; nucleotides not matched to a gene: 13. The length of the CDR3 is 15 residues. The CDR3 DNA reads as TGTGCCAGCAGCCATAGACAGGGGCCTGGCGGTGAAGCTTTCTTT. This gives the protein CASSHRQGPGGEAFF.

The chain's CDR3 is CAWSESLGEQYF. CDR3 nucleotides: TGTGCCTGGAGTGAGTCCCTCGGCGAGCAGTACTTC. The genes are TRBV30 and TRBJ2-7; D is uncertain. V shed 1 base and J shed 6 bases, with 10 bases lying between them. The length of the CDR3 is 12 residues. The germline CDR1 and CDR2 sequences are GTSNPN and SVGIG (reference sequence).

V and J are TRBV4-1 and TRBJ2-1; 8 bases match TRBD1. The germline V gene encodes CDR1 MGHRA and CDR2 YSYEKL. Trimming removed 1 base from V and 5 bases from J; junction bases left unmatched: 22. The CDR3 runs to 21 residues. CDR3 sequence reads: CASSQVGSRGLRKNENNEQFF. In DNA form, the CDR3 reads TGCGCCAGCAGCCAAGTAGGTTCCAGGGGGCTCAGGAAAAACGAGAACAATGAGCAGTTCTTC.

The chain uses TRBV29-1 and TRBJ1-1; 7 nucleotides agree with TRBD1. In germline, CDR1 is SQVTM, CDR2 ANQGSEA. The length of the CDR3 is 13 residues. V lost 7 bases to trimming and J lost 4 bases; unmatched junction nucleotides: 9. The CDR3 reads CSASDREVTEAFF. CDR3 nucleotides: TGCAGCGCGTCCGACAGGGAGGTCACTGAAGCTTTCTTT.

J is TRBJ1-1 and V is TRBV27; D is unclear. Trimming took 1 base from V and 7 from J, leaving 7 bases between them. This CDR3 region has 12 residues. CDR1 and CDR2 from the germline V gene are MNHEY and SMNVEV (reference sequence). CDR3: CASSLYPGEAFF. CDR3 coding DNA: TGTGCCAGCAGTTTATACCCGGGTGAAGCTTTCTTT.

V and J are TRBV19 and TRBJ2-2; 12 bases line up with TRBD2. The length of the CDR3 is 17 residues. J lost 6 bases, V lost 8 bases, and 13 bases had no gene match. Germline CDR1 reads LNHDA; CDR2 reads SQIVND (reference sequence). Written as DNA, the CDR3 is TGTGCCAGTTATCACCCCCGACTAGCGGGAGTACCCGGGGAGCTGTTTTTT. It specifies CASYHPRLAGVPGELFF.

This chain joins TRBV7-9 and TRBJ2-1; TRBD2 agrees at 11 bases. This CDR3 spans 14 amino acids. The ends lost 5 bases at V and 6 bases at J; junction bases unmatched: 3. The V gene's germline CDR1 is SEHNR and CDR2 FQNEAQ (reference sequence). DNA of the CDR3: TGTGCCAGCAGCCATAGCGGGAGGGGCAATGAGCAGTTCTTC. Encoded protein: CASSHSGRGNEQFF.

This chain uses TRBV4-2 with TRBJ2-5; 7 nucleotides align to TRBD2. The CDR3 contains 16 residues. Germline assignment: CDR1 LGHNA and CDR2 YNFKEQ. V lost 0 bases to trimming and J lost 1 base; unmatched junction nucleotides: 5. CDR3 residues: CASSQELAVLQETQYF. The CDR3 DNA reads TGTGCCAGCAGCCAAGAGCTAGCGGTTCTCCAAGAGACCCAGTACTTC.

The rearrangement uses TRBV7-8 and TRBJ2-7, with a possible D match to TRBD1 (6 bases). The germline V and J ends were trimmed by 8 bases and 0 bases, with 11 bases remaining between them. Germline assignment: CDR1 SGHVS and CDR2 FQNEAQ. The CDR3 spans 13 residues. CDR3 residues: CASGWDTSYEQYF. The CDR3 DNA is TGTGCCAGCGGATGGGACACCTCCTACGAGCAGTACTTC. The full variable domain, rest sourced from reference TRBV7-8 and TRBJ2-7, is GAGVSQSPRYKVAKRGQDVALRCDPISGHVSLFWYQQALGQGPEFLTYFQNEAQLDKSGLPSDRFFAERPEGSVSTLKIQRTQQEDSAVYLCASGWDTSYEQYFGPGTRLTVT.

This chain's CDR3 is CASSLDPGTFDTIYF. Here the CDR3 DNA reads TGTGCCAGCAGCCTCGATCCCGGGACTTTTGACACCATATATTTT. This rearrangement joins TRBV7-9 to TRBJ1-3; D might be TRBD1 (5 bases). This CDR3 contains 15 residues. V was trimmed by 5 bases and J by 8 bases, leaving 19 bases between them. Germline V CDR1 and CDR2: SEHNR, FQNEAQ (reference sequence).

Turning to this clone: The sample carries other DNA sequences with the same CDR3. V is TRBV27 and J is TRBJ1-1, with 9 bases lining up with TRBD1. This CDR3 has 15 amino acids. The ends lost 2 bases at V and 1 base at J; junction bases unmatched: 2. Germline V gene lookup returns CDR1 MNHEY and CDR2 SMNVEV (reference sequence). The CDR3 protein is CASSLTGGTNTEAFF. For the CDR3, the DNA is TGTGCCAGCAGTTTAACAGGGGGCACGAACACTGAAGCTTTCTTT.

This clone appeared a few times. V gene TRBV6-1 combines with J gene TRBJ1-1; D not resolved. This CDR3 contains 14 residues. Germline V lookup: CDR1 MNHNS, CDR2 SASEGT. Trimming stripped 1 base from V and 3 bases from J, with 9 bases between. CDR3 sequence: CASSEGAVDTEAFF. The CDR3 coding sequence is TGTGCCAGCAGTGAAGGGGCCGTGGACACTGAAGCTTTCTTT.

The sample holds one count of this clone. The rearrangement uses TRBV28 and TRBJ1-5; D remains ambiguous. CDR3 length equals 13 residues. V dropped 6 bases and J dropped 0 bases, with 6 bases sitting between them. Germline V gene lookup returns CDR1 MDHEN and CDR2 SYDVKM. The DNA of the CDR3 is TGTGCCAGCAGCGGAGATAGCAATCAGCCCCAGCATTTT. It encodes CASSGDSNQPQHF.

The CDR3 protein is CASSWGLAGKETQYF. In DNA, the CDR3 is TGTGCCAGCAGCTGGGGACTAGCGGGTAAAGAGACCCAGTACTTC. The V gene is TRBV7-3, the J gene TRBJ2-5; 12 nucleotides match TRBD2. The trim removed 4 bases at V and 3 bases at J, leaving 3 bases unmatched. The CDR3 extends over 15 amino acids. Germline CDR1 and CDR2: SGHTA and FQGTGA.

This chain joins TRBV7-2 and TRBJ2-1, with no clear D. Germline V CDR1 and CDR2: SGHTA, FQGNSA. Trimming took 5 bases from V and 0 from J, leaving 8 bases between them. The length of the CDR3 is 14 residues. CDR3 residues: CASSVESSYNEQFF. The CDR3, as DNA: TGTGCCAGCAGCGTCGAGAGCTCCTACAATGAGCAGTTCTTC.

Remarks on this clone: The sample holds other DNA sequences that translate to the same CDR3. The V and J genes are TRBV11-3 and TRBJ2-7; TRBD1 matches at 10 bases. Germline CDR1 SGHNT, CDR2 YENEEA. The CDR3 is made up of 15 amino acids. V gave up 5 bases and J gave up 3 bases; unmatched junction bases: 7. The CDR3 DNA sequence: TGTGCCAGCAGCCTAGGGACAGGGGAATTCTACGAGCAGTACTTC. It encodes CASSLGTGEFYEQYF.

V is TRBV27 and J is TRBJ2-3, with D perhaps TRBD1 (5 bases). The ends were cut back, 0 bases at V and 6 bases at J, with 10 bases in the middle. Germline assignment: CDR1 MNHEY and CDR2 SMNVEV (reference sequence). The CDR3 is 14 residues long. For the CDR3, the DNA is TGTGCCAGCAGTTTATCTTCTAACAGGGATACGCAGTATTTT. It is translated as CASSLSSNRDTQYF.

A single count supports this clone. The J gene is TRBJ2-1, the V gene TRBV27; no definite D call. In germline, CDR1 is MNHEY, CDR2 SMNVEV (reference sequence). CDR3 size: 12 residues. V lost 6 bases to trimming and J lost 8 bases, with 11 bases between them. DNA of the CDR3: TGTGCCAGCAGCACCTCTTGGCATGAGCAGTTCTTC. Amino acid sequence: CASSTSWHEQFF.

This chain joins TRBV7-8 and TRBJ2-3; 7 bases are shared with TRBD2. CDR1 and CDR2 from the germline V gene are SGHVS and FQNEAQ. The CDR3 loop spans 14 amino acids. V shed 3 bases and J 1 base; nucleotides not matched to a gene: 1. CDR3 residues: CASSFLAGTDTQYF. The DNA for the CDR3 is TGTGCCAGCAGCTTCCTAGCGGGCACAGATACGCAGTATTTT.

This sequence joins TRBV18 and TRBJ2-3; possible D gene TRBD2, 6 bases. Germline V gene data show CDR1 as KGHSH and CDR2 as LQKENI. CDR3 size: 16 residues. The V gene lost 1 base and the J gene lost 0 bases, with 11 bases spanning the gap. In nucleotides, the CDR3 is TGTGCCAGCTCACCACTAGAGGGGACTAGCACAGATACGCAGTATTTT. This translates into CASSPLEGTSTDTQYF.

A single count supports this clone. The chain combines TRBV7-2 with TRBJ1-1; 9 nucleotides match TRBD1. V lost 1 base to trimming and J lost 3 bases; unmatched junction nucleotides: 9. Germline CDR1 reads SGHTA; CDR2 reads FQGNSA. The CDR3 is 17 amino acids. Here the CDR3 DNA reads TGTGCCAGCAGCTTAGTTTTTACGGGGACAGGGTACACTGAAGCTTTCTTT. Its protein is CASSLVFTGTGYTEAFF.

The rearrangement links TRBV9 to TRBJ2-3; TRBD1 matches 8 bases. This CDR3 region has 15 residues. V lost 3 bases and J lost 2; bases outside the gene matches: 5. Germline values: CDR1 SGDLS, CDR2 YYNGEE. The CDR3 loop reads CASSAGQGHTDTQYF. DNA for the CDR3: TGTGCCAGCAGCGCCGGACAGGGTCACACAGATACGCAGTATTTT.

CDR3 nucleotide sequence: TGTGCCAGTAGCCCGGGATCACCAGACTACGAGCAGTACTTC. It translates to CASSPGSPDYEQYF. This chain uses TRBV19 with TRBJ2-7; tentatively, D is TRBD2 (5 bases). The CDR3 covers 14 residues. Deletions cut 6 bases from V and 3 bases from J, with 15 bases between. From germline, CDR1 is LNHDA and CDR2 SQIVND (reference sequence).

A single count supports this clone. This chain uses TRBV5-4 with TRBJ2-3; 14 positions match TRBD2. CDR3 length equals 17 residues. Trimming took 4 bases from V and 4 from J; bases not matched to a gene: 8. Germline CDR1 is SGHNT and CDR2 is YYREEE (reference sequence). Here the CDR3 reads CASSTRTSGGSADTQYF. DNA for the CDR3: TGTGCCAGCAGCACCCGGACTAGCGGGGGGAGCGCAGATACGCAGTATTTT.

The chain uses TRBV6-1 and TRBJ2-7; perhaps TRBD2 as D (5 bases). This CDR3 has 14 amino acids. Trimming pared 2 bases from V and 6 bases from J, leaving 14 bases between. CDR1 and CDR2 (germline): MNHNS, SASEGT. CDR3 in amino acids: CASSELEGRREQYF. As DNA, the CDR3 is TGTGCCAGCAGTGAATTAGAGGGTCGGCGCGAGCAGTACTTC.

The chain couples TRBV18 to TRBJ1-1; weak D call: TRBD1 (5 bases). The CDR3 length is 14 residues. Trimming pared 0 bases from V and 1 base from J, leaving 6 bases between. Germline lookup yields CDR1 KGHSH and CDR2 LQKENI. For the CDR3, the DNA is TGTGCCAGCTCACCACCAACAGGGAACACTGAAGCTTTCTTT. Its translation: CASSPPTGNTEAFF. The entire variable domain, with the rest obtained from reference TRBV18 and TRBJ1-1, is as follows: NAGVMQNPRHLVRRRGQEARLRCSPMKGHSHVYWYRQLPEEGLKFMVYLQKENIIDESGMPKERFSAEFPKEGPSILRIQQVVRGDSAAYFCASSPPTGNTEAFFGQGTRLTVV.

CDR3 sequence (DNA): TGTGCCAGCAGTCCGCTGGGACAGGGGTACATTCAGTACTTC. It encodes CASSPLGQGYIQYF. J is TRBJ2-4 and V is TRBV28, with TRBD1 matching 10 bases. The junction had 6 bases not matched to a gene; V was cut back by 5 bases and J by 8 bases. The CDR3 is made up of 14 amino acids. Looked up from germline, CDR1 is MDHEN and CDR2 is SYDVKM.

The CDR3 nucleotides are TGTGCCAGCAGCTTGCGTCCCTACACAGATACGCAGTATTTT. Its translation is CASSLRPYTDTQYF. This sequence joins TRBV5-5 and TRBJ2-3; D unclear. The CDR3 sequence is 14 residues long. Trimming stripped 1 base from V and 2 bases from J, with 8 bases between. Looked up from germline, CDR1 is SGHKS and CDR2 is YYEKEE (reference sequence).

V usage is TRBV6-5 and J usage is TRBJ2-1; D is uncertain. Trimming took 6 bases from V and 0 from J, leaving 12 bases between them. Germline-derived CDR1 and CDR2 are MNHEY and SVGAGI. There are 15 residues in the CDR3. The chain's CDR3 is CASSQAPSSYNEQFF. The CDR3 DNA reads TGTGCCAGCAGCCAAGCGCCATCCTCCTACAATGAGCAGTTCTTC.